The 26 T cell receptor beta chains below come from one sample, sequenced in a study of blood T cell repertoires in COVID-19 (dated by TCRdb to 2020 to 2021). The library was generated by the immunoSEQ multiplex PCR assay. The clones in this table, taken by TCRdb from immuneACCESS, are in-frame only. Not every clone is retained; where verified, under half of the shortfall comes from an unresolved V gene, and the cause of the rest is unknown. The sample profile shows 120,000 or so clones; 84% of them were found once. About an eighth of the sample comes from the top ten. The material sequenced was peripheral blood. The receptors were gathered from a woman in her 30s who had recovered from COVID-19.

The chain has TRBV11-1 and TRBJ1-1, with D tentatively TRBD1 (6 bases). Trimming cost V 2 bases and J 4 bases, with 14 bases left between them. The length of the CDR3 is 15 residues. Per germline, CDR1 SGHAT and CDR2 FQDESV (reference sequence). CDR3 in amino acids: CASSLNTGLPTEAFF. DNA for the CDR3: TGTGCCAGCAGCTTAAACACAGGGCTGCCCACTGAAGCTTTCTTT. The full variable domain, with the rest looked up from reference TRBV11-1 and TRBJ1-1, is EAEVAQSPRYKITEKSQAVAFWCDPISGHATLYWYRQILGQGPELLVQFQDESVVDDSQLPKDRFSAERLKGVDSTLKIQPAELGDSAMYLCASSLNTGLPTEAFFGQGTRLTVV.

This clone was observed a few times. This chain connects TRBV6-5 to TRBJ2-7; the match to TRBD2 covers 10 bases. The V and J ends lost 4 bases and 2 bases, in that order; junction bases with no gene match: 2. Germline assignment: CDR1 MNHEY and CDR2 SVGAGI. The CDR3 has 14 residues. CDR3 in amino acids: CASSFLAGAYEQYF. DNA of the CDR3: TGTGCCAGCAGTTTTCTAGCGGGAGCCTACGAGCAGTACTTC.

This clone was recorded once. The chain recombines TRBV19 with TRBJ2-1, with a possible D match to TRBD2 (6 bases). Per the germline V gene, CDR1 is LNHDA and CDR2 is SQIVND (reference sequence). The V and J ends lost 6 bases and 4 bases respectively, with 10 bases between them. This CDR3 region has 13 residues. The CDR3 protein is CASSGTGYNEQFF. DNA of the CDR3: TGTGCCAGTAGCGGGACTGGGTACAATGAGCAGTTCTTC.

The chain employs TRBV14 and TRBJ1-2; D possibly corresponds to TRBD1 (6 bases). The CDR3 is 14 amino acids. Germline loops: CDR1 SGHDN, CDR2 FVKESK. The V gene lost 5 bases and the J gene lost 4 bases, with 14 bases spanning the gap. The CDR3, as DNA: TGTGCCAGCAGCACCTCGGGACACCTCTATGGCTACACCTTC. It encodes CASSTSGHLYGYTF.

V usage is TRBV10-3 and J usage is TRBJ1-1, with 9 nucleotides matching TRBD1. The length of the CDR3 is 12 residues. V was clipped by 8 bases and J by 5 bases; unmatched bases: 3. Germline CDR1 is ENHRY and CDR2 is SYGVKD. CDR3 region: CAIRDRATEAFF. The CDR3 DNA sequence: TGTGCCATCCGGGACAGGGCTACTGAAGCTTTCTTT.

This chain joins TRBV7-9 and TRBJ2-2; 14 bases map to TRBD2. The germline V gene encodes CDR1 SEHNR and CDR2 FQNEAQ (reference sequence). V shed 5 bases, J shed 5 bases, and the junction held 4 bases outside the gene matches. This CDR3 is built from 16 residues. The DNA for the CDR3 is TGTGCCAGCAGCCGAGGGACTAGCGGGGGTACCGGGGAGCTGTTTTTT. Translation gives CASSRGTSGGTGELFF.

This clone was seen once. The CDR3 spells CASYRAEDEQFF. CDR3 bases: TGTGCCAGCTACAGGGCCGAGGATGAGCAGTTCTTC. The chain combines TRBV18 with TRBJ2-1; TRBD1 is a possible D gene (6 bases). V was trimmed by 7 bases and J by 8 bases, leaving 12 bases between them. Germline V gene data show CDR1 as KGHSH and CDR2 as LQKENI. The CDR3 runs 12 residues.

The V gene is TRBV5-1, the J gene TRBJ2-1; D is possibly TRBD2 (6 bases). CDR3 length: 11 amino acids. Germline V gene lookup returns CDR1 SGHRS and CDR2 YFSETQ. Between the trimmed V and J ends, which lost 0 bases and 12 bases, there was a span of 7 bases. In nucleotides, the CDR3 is TGCGCCAGCAGCTTGGCCGGGGGGCAGTTCTTC. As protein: CASSLAGGQFF.

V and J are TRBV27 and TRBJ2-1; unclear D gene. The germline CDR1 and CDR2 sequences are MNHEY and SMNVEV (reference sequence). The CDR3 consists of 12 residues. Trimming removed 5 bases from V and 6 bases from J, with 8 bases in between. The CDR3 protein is CASSPWANEQFF. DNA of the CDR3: TGTGCCAGCAGTCCATGGGCCAATGAGCAGTTCTTC.

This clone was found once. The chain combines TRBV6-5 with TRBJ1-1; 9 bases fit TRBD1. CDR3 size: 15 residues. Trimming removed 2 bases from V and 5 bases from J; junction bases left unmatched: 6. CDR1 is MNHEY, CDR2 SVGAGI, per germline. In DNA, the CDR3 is TGTGCCAGCAGTTACCGGACAGGGGCACGGACTGAAGCTTTCTTT. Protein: CASSYRTGARTEAFF.

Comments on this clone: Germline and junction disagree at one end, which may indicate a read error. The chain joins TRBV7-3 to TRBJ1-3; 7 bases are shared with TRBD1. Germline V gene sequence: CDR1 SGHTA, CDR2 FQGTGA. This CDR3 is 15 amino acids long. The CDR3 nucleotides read TGTGCCAGCAGCCTAACAGGGGAATCTGGAAACACCATATATTTT. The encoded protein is CASSLTGESGNTIYF.

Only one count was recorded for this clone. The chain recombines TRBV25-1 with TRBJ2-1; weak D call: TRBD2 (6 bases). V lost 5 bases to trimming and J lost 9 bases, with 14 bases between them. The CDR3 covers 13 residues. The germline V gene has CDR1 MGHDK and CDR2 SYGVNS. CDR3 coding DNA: TGTGCCAGCAGTTTAGCGGCAAAGGGTGAGCAGTTCTTC. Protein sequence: CASSLAAKGEQFF.

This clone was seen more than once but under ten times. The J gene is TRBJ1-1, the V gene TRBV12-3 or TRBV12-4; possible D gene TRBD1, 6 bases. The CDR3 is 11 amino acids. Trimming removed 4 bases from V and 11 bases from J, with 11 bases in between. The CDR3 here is CASSYRDVAFF. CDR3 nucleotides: TGTGCCAGCAGTTACAGGGATGTGGCTTTCTTT.

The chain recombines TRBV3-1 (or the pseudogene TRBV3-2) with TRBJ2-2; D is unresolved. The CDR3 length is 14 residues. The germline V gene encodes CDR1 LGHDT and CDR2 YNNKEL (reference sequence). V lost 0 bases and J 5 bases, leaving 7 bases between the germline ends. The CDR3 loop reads CASSQDAWTGELFF. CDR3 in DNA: TGTGCCAGCAGCCAAGACGCGTGGACCGGGGAGCTGTTTTTT.

The CDR3 region has the DNA TGTGCCAGCAGCGGGAGCGGCTCCTACGAGCAGTACTTC. Amino acid sequence: CASSGSGSYEQYF. This chain uses TRBV5-4 with TRBJ2-7, with a possible D match to TRBD2 (5 bases). This CDR3 has 13 amino acids. V was cut by 4 bases and J by 0 bases, with 8 bases left in between. Germline V gene data show CDR1 as SGHNT and CDR2 as YYREEE (reference sequence).

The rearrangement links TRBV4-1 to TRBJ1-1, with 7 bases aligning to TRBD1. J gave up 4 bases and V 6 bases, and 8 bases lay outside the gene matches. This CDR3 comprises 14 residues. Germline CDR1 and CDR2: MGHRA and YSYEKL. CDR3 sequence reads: CASREDRESTEAFF. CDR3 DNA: TGCGCCAGCAGGGAAGACAGGGAAAGCACTGAAGCTTTCTTT.

In nucleotides, the CDR3 is TGTGCCAGCAGCTTAGGACTAGCAGATACGCAGTATTTT. It encodes CASSLGLADTQYF. The rearrangement links TRBV7-3 to TRBJ2-3; 7 nucleotides line up with TRBD2. The CDR3 has 13 amino acids. Trimming cost V 2 bases and J 4 bases; bases outside gene matches: 0. CDR1 is SGHTA and CDR2 is FQGTGA in the germline V gene.

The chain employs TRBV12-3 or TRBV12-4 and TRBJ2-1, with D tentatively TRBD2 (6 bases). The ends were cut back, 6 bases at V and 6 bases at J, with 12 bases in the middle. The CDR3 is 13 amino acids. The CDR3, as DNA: TGTGCCAGCAGCTTTAGCGGCCTCAATGAGCAGTTCTTC. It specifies CASSFSGLNEQFF.

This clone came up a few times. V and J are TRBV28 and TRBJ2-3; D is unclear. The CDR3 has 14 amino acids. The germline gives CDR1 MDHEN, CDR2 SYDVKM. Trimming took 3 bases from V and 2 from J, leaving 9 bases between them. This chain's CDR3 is CASSFESNTDTQYF. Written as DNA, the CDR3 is TGTGCCAGCAGTTTCGAATCTAACACAGATACGCAGTATTTT.

The CDR3 spells CASSLGLAGTNEQFF. The CDR3 DNA follows: TGTGCCAGCAGCTTGGGGCTAGCGGGAACCAATGAGCAGTTCTTC. The chain combines TRBV7-2 with TRBJ2-1, with 9 bases matching TRBD2. J lost 6 bases, V lost 3 bases, and 6 bases had no gene match. The CDR3 consists of 15 residues. From germline, CDR1 is SGHTA and CDR2 FQGNSA.

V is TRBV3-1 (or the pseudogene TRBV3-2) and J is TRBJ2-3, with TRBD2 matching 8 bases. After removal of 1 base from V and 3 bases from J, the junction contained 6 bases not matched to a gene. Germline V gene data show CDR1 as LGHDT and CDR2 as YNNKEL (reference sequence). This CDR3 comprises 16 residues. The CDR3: CASSQGAGGRTDTQYF. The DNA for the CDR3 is TGTGCCAGCAGCCAAGGGGCGGGGGGAAGGACAGATACGCAGTATTTT.

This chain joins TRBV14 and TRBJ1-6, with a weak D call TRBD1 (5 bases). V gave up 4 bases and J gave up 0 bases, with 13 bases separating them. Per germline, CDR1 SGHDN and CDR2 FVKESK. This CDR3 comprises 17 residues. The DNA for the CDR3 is TGTGCCAGCAGCCGAGACGGCGACAGCTCCTATAATTCACCCCTCCACTTT. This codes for CASSRDGDSSYNSPLHF.

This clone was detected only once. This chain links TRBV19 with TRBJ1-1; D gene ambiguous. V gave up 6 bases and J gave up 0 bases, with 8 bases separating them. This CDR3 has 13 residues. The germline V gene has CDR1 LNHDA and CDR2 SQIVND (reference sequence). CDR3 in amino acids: CASRVTVNTEAFF. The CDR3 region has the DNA TGTGCCAGTAGGGTTACAGTGAACACTGAAGCTTTCTTT.

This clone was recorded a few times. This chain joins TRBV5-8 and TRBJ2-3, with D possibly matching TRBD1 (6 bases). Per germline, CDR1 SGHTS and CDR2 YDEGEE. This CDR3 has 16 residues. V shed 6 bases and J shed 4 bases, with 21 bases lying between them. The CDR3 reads CASTLLPGTRSDTQYF. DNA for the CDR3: TGTGCCAGCACCCTACTCCCTGGGACACGTTCAGATACGCAGTATTTT.

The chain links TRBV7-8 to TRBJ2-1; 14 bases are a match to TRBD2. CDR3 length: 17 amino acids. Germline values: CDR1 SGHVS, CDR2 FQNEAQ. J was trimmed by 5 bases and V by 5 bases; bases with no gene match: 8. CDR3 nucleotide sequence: TGTGCCAGCAGCCTACGACTAGCGGGAGGGCCCAACAATGAGCAGTTCTTC. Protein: CASSLRLAGGPNNEQFF.

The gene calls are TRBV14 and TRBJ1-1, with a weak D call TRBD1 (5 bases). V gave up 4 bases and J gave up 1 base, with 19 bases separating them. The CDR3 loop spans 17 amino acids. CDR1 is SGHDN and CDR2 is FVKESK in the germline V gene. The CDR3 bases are TGTGCCAGCAGCCCCCGGGGGGTTAGGGCCGAGAACACTGAAGCTTTCTTT. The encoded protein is CASSPRGVRAENTEAFF.